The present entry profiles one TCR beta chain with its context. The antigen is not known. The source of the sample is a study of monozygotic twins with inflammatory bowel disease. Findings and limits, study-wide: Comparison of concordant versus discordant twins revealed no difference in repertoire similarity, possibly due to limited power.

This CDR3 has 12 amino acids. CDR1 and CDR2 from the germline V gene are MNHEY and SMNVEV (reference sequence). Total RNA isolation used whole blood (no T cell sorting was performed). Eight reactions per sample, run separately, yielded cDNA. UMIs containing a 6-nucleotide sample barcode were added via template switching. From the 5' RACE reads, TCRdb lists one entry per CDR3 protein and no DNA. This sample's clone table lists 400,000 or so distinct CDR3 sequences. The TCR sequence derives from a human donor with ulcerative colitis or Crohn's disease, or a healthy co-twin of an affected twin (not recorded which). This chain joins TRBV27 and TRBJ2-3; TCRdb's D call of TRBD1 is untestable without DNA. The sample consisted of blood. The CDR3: CATSGRTDTQYF.